One sample yielded the 11 T cell receptor beta chains listed below, sequenced in a study of blood T cell repertoires in COVID-19. Here immunoSEQ multiplex PCR was the method, and the copy in TCRdb shows in-frame clones only, minus some. The sample has fewer than 200,000 clones, approximately 83% seen once. The source material was peripheral blood. These receptors were taken from a woman of 80 years or more with active or convalescent COVID-19.

The rearrangement joins TRBV5-4 to TRBJ2-5, with 8 bases identical to TRBD1. After removal of 5 bases from V and 5 bases from J, the junction contained 8 bases not matched to a gene. The CDR3 runs to 14 residues. In germline, CDR1 is SGHNT, CDR2 YYREEE (reference sequence). CDR3 loop: CASSPDRATETQYF. The CDR3 nucleotides are TGTGCCAGCAGTCCGGACAGGGCTACGGAGACCCAGTACTTC.

The chain couples TRBV6-5 to TRBJ1-1; D gene ambiguous. Per the germline V gene, CDR1 is MNHEY and CDR2 is SVGAGI. V lost 7 bases and J lost 9, with 9 bases in between. CDR3 length equals 10 residues. This chain's CDR3 is CASTLEKAFF. Here the CDR3 DNA reads TGTGCCAGCACCTTAGAAAAAGCTTTCTTT.

The CDR3 protein is CASSQIDLPGSYEQYF. CDR3 nucleotides: TGCGCCAGCAGCCAGATAGACCTCCCGGGGTCCTACGAGCAGTACTTC. The chain uses TRBV4-1 and TRBJ2-7; D might be TRBD2 (5 bases). This CDR3 is built from 16 residues. V lost 3 bases to trimming and J lost 1 base, with 16 bases between them. Per the germline V gene, CDR1 is MGHRA and CDR2 is YSYEKL.

The rearrangement uses TRBV4-3 and TRBJ2-3; 7 positions agree with TRBD2. CDR3 length equals 14 residues. Germline CDR1 reads LGHNA; CDR2 reads YSLEER. V lost 4 bases, J lost 5 bases, and 6 bases stayed unmatched. CDR3 residues: CASSLAGAGDTQYF. The CDR3 nucleotides are TGCGCCAGCAGCCTAGCGGGCGCAGGAGATACGCAGTATTTT.

This chain uses TRBV5-4 with TRBJ1-1; D remains unclear. The CDR3 spans 14 residues. CDR1 SGHNT and CDR2 YYREEE come from the germline V gene (reference sequence). Trimming stripped 4 bases from V and 4 bases from J, with 14 bases between. The DNA for the CDR3 is TGTGCCAGCAGCCCGCTTGCGGGATCCACTGAAGCTTTCTTT. Amino acid sequence: CASSPLAGSTEAFF.

The rearrangement joins TRBV3-1 (or the pseudogene TRBV3-2) to TRBJ1-5; 10 nucleotides match TRBD1. Germline CDR1 reads LGHDT; CDR2 reads YNNKEL (reference sequence). CDR3 size: 15 residues. The V segment lost 5 bases and the J segment 1 base; nucleotides outside the gene matches: 2. The CDR3 here is CASSMTGGSNQPQHF. The CDR3 coding sequence is TGTGCCAGCAGCATGACAGGGGGCAGCAATCAGCCCCAGCATTTT.

This chain uses TRBV9 with TRBJ1-3, with 8 bases lining up with TRBD1. CDR1 and CDR2 (germline): SGDLS, YYNGEE. The CDR3 totals 15 residues. V was pared by 2 bases and J by 0 bases, with 1 base of the junction left unmatched. The CDR3 DNA is TGTGCCAGCAGCGTGACAGGGGACTCTGGAAACACCATATATTTT. Protein sequence: CASSVTGDSGNTIYF.

The chain has TRBV5-6 and TRBJ2-2; TRBD1 aligns across 9 bases. The germline CDR1 and CDR2 sequences are SGHDT and YYEEEE. The CDR3 extends over 16 amino acids. V shed 3 bases, J shed 4 bases, and the junction held 7 bases outside the gene matches. The CDR3 nucleotides are TGTGCCAGCAGCTGGGGGGACAGGGTGAGCACCGGGGAGCTGTTTTTT. Its translation is CASSWGDRVSTGELFF.

The CDR3 bases are TGTGCCAGCTCGCCCGGGACAGGGGGCGAAAAACTGTTTTTT. Its translation is CASSPGTGGEKLFF. This chain connects TRBV18 to TRBJ1-4, with 12 bases that match TRBD1. Germline lookup yields CDR1 KGHSH and CDR2 LQKENI. The CDR3 is 14 amino acids. V shed 6 bases and J 8 bases; nucleotides not matched to a gene: 4.

This sequence joins TRBV4-3 and TRBJ1-1; TRBD1 aligns across 8 bases. In germline, CDR1 is LGHNA, CDR2 YSLEER. This CDR3 spans 15 amino acids. V shed 3 bases and J 4 bases; nucleotides not matched to a gene: 7. For the CDR3, the DNA is TGCGCCAGCAGCCATCGAACGACAGGGGTCACTGAAGCTTTCTTT. It is translated as CASSHRTTGVTEAFF.

The chain combines TRBV10-1 with TRBJ2-2, with 7 nucleotides matching TRBD1. This CDR3 region has 14 residues. With V trimmed by 4 bases and J by 5 bases, 4 bases remained unmatched. Germline CDR1 is WNHNN and CDR2 is SYGVQD (reference sequence). The CDR3 DNA reads TGCGCCAGCAGTGCCAGGGGGTTTACCGGGGAGCTGTTTTTT. Translation gives CASSARGFTGELFF.